The present entry profiles one TCR beta chain with its context. RNA transcripts served as template for amplifying TCR beta CDR3 sequences. The first round was an RT-PCR with HTBI primers, and the second round was a multiplex PCR. A single record per CDR3 protein comes from TCRdb applying MiXCR to the multiplex PCR reads. The data show hundreds of thousands of distinct CDR3 sequences, 40% seen once. The V end lost 6 bases, the J end lost 5 bases, and 10 bases lay between the germline ends. Germline V gene data show CDR1 as MDHEN and CDR2 as SYDVKM. This CDR3 comprises 12 residues. These data belong to a study of Graves' ophthalmopathy and Graves' hyperthyroidism.

The specimen sequenced was peripheral blood. This clonotype was obtained from an adult man with Graves' ophthalmopathy. This chain uses TRBV28 with TRBJ2-5, with D tentatively TRBD1 (5 bases). CDR3 DNA: TGTGCCAGCAGACCAGGGTCCGAGACCCAGTACTTC. Its protein product is CASRPGSETQYF.